Below are 26 T cell receptor beta chains sequenced from a single sample in a study of blood T cell repertoires in COVID-19. Here immunoSEQ multiplex PCR was the method, and the copy in TCRdb shows in-frame clones only, minus some. This table holds tens of thousands of clones, over 75% found once. The sequencing input was peripheral blood. The receptors stem from a man aged 50-59 years with active COVID-19.

This chain joins TRBV5-4 and TRBJ1-5; D perhaps matches TRBD1 (5 bases). The CDR3 contains 15 residues. CDR1 and CDR2 (germline): SGHNT, YYREEE (reference sequence). V lost 4 bases, J lost 0 bases, and 11 bases lay in between. Written as DNA, the CDR3 is TGTGCCAGCAGCGGAGGGGTGGGTAGCAATCAGCCCCAGCATTTT. This translates into CASSGGVGSNQPQHF.

The chain carries TRBV3-1 (or the pseudogene TRBV3-2) and TRBJ1-2; TRBD1 matches 7 bases. V lost 4 bases and J lost 0; bases outside the gene matches: 11. The CDR3 is 17 amino acids. Germline CDR1 reads LGHDT; CDR2 reads YNNKEL (reference sequence). CDR3 in amino acids: CASSPNRLDRANYGYTF. In DNA, the CDR3 is TGTGCCAGCAGCCCCAACCGCCTTGACAGGGCTAACTATGGCTACACCTTC.

V gene TRBV12-5 combines with J gene TRBJ2-3; the match to TRBD2 covers 8 bases. The CDR3 covers 19 residues. J gave up 5 bases and V 2 bases, and 18 bases lay outside the gene matches. Germline CDR1 LGHNT, CDR2 FRNRAP. The CDR3 reads CASGLTQAVSGGTGDTQYF. The CDR3 region has the DNA TGTGCTAGTGGTTTGACCCAGGCGGTCAGCGGGGGTACGGGAGATACGCAGTATTTT.

This clone was observed a few times. This chain links TRBV27 with TRBJ1-6; unclear D gene. The CDR3 is made up of 16 amino acids. CDR1 and CDR2 (germline): MNHEY, SMNVEV (reference sequence). V lost 2 bases, J lost 8 bases, and 16 bases lay in between. In DNA, the CDR3 is TGTGCCAGCAGTTTACCGAGCGTCTCGGGGTATTCACCCCTCCACTTT. This sequence encodes CASSLPSVSGYSPLHF.

This chain joins TRBV28 and TRBJ1-2; TRBD1 matches at 7 bases. This CDR3 is built from 17 residues. From germline, CDR1 is MDHEN and CDR2 SYDVKM. The ends lost 4 bases at V and 4 bases at J; junction bases unmatched: 15. DNA for the CDR3: TGTGCCAGCAGTTCCCCGGGACAGCCTCAACAACTCTATGGCTACACCTTC. Its protein is CASSSPGQPQQLYGYTF.

This rearrangement joins TRBV6-1 to TRBJ2-5; 7 nucleotides agree with TRBD1. Germline CDR1 and CDR2: MNHNS and SASEGT. CDR3 size: 14 residues. V shed 0 bases, J shed 7 bases, and the junction held 5 bases outside the gene matches. Here the CDR3 reads CASSEAGGPTTQYF. The CDR3 DNA sequence: TGTGCCAGCAGTGAAGCAGGGGGCCCCACGACCCAGTACTTC.

The count of this clone is one. The genes are TRBV20-1 and TRBJ2-3; the match to TRBD1 covers 7 bases. CDR3 length equals 15 residues. The V gene end was trimmed by 3 bases and the J gene end by 8 bases; junction bases not matched to a gene: 14. Germline V CDR1 and CDR2: DFQATT, SNEGSKA (reference sequence). DNA for the CDR3: TGCAGTGCTAGTGGACAGGCGATTCTAGGGGGTACGCAGTATTTT. This sequence encodes CSASGQAILGGTQYF.

This sequence joins TRBV6-5 and TRBJ1-1; unclear D gene. The V end lost 0 bases, the J end lost 0 bases, and 11 bases lay between the germline ends. This CDR3 has 16 amino acids. Germline V gene data show CDR1 as MNHEY and CDR2 as SVGAGI. The CDR3 bases are TGTGCCAGCAGTTACTCGAAAATGGGCATGAACACTGAAGCTTTCTTT. This encodes CASSYSKMGMNTEAFF.

This clone was counted only a few times. The genes are TRBV18 and TRBJ2-2; 7 nucleotides line up with TRBD2. Trimming cost V 3 bases and J 0 bases; bases outside gene matches: 7. The CDR3 has 17 residues. Germline CDR1 and CDR2: KGHSH and LQKENI. The CDR3 sequence is CASSPPAGRANTGELFF. CDR3 bases: TGTGCCAGCTCACCCCCGGCTGGGAGGGCGAACACCGGGGAGCTGTTTTTT.

The chain couples TRBV5-5 to TRBJ2-2; 8 bases align to TRBD1. Germline V CDR1 and CDR2: SGHKS, YYEKEE (reference sequence). Trimming removed 4 bases from V and 6 bases from J; junction bases left unmatched: 11. The length of the CDR3 is 16 residues. CDR3 residues: CASSEETGALSGELFF. CDR3 DNA sequence: TGTGCCAGCAGCGAAGAGACAGGGGCTCTCTCCGGGGAGCTGTTTTTT.

This rearrangement joins TRBV6-5 to TRBJ1-1; possible D gene TRBD1, 5 bases. The CDR3 consists of 13 residues. From germline, CDR1 is MNHEY and CDR2 SVGAGI. Between the trimmed V and J ends, which lost 2 bases and 6 bases, there was a span of 10 bases. Here the CDR3 reads CASSYGWGSEAFF. The CDR3 DNA reads as TGTGCCAGCAGTTACGGGTGGGGCTCTGAAGCTTTCTTT.

The CDR3 region has the DNA TGCGCCAGCAGCTTGGTCAGGACTAGCGGGAGAAATTTGACGTACGAGCAGTACTTC. Its protein is CASSLVRTSGRNLTYEQYF. This chain joins TRBV5-1 and TRBJ2-7, with 13 bases matching TRBD2. The CDR3 loop spans 19 amino acids. Germline V gene lookup returns CDR1 SGHRS and CDR2 YFSETQ. Germline trimming cut 0 bases from V and 4 bases from J; bases unmatched to any gene: 13.

The chain has TRBV15 and TRBJ1-1; D remains ambiguous. Germline V CDR1 and CDR2: LNHNV, YYDKDF (reference sequence). V lost 0 bases and J lost 8, with 13 bases in between. CDR3 size: 14 residues. The CDR3 DNA sequence: TGTGCCACCAGCAGAGATCTTGAGCCCGGGGAAGCTTTCTTT. It translates to CATSRDLEPGEAFF. Together with reference TRBV15 and TRBJ1-1, the CDR3 gives the full variable domain: DAMVIQNPRYQVTQFGKPVTLSCSQTLNHNVMYWYQQKSSQAPKLLFHYYDKDFNNEADTPDNFQSRRPNTSFCFLDIRSPGLGDTAMYLCATSRDLEPGEAFFGQGTRLTVV.

The J gene is TRBJ2-3, the V gene TRBV6-5; D ambiguous. Trimming pared 4 bases from V and 0 bases from J, leaving 2 bases between. Germline V lookup: CDR1 MNHEY, CDR2 SVGAGI. The CDR3 consists of 12 residues. CDR3 residues: CASSSSTDTQYF. The CDR3 bases are TGTGCCAGCAGTTCTAGCACAGATACGCAGTATTTT.

The CDR3 DNA is TGTGCCACCAGTAACCCGACAGGCTCTGATAACTATGGCTACACCTTC. It yields the protein CATSNPTGSDNYGYTF. The chain carries TRBV24-1 and TRBJ1-2; possibly TRBD1 for D (6 bases). CDR3 size: 16 residues. Trimming pared 6 bases from V and 1 base from J, leaving 17 bases between. The germline CDR1 and CDR2 sequences are KGHDR and SFDVKD.

This sequence joins TRBV7-8 and TRBJ1-2, with 7 positions matching TRBD1. V shed 5 bases and J 1 base; nucleotides not matched to a gene: 4. From germline, CDR1 is SGHVS and CDR2 FQNEAQ. The CDR3 spans 14 residues. The CDR3 nucleotides are TGTGCCAGCAGCAACCGGGACAGTAACTATGGCTACACCTTC. Translating it yields CASSNRDSNYGYTF. The full variable domain, in which reference TRBV7-8 and TRBJ1-2 provide the parts outside the CDR3, is GAGVSQSPRYKVAKRGQDVALRCDPISGHVSLFWYQQALGQGPEFLTYFQNEAQLDKSGLPSDRFFAERPEGSVSTLKIQRTQQEDSAVYLCASSNRDSNYGYTFGSGTRLTVV.

This chain links TRBV5-4 with TRBJ1-2; 12 bases are a match to TRBD1. Germline lookup yields CDR1 SGHNT and CDR2 YYREEE (reference sequence). There are 16 residues in the CDR3. V was clipped by 4 bases and J by 5 bases; unmatched bases: 9. This CDR3 reads CASSDRDRGRRYGYTF. The CDR3 DNA reads as TGTGCCAGCAGCGACCGGGACAGGGGGCGTCGGTATGGCTACACCTTC.

The chain joins TRBV6-5 to TRBJ2-4, with a possible D match to TRBD1 (6 bases). The CDR3 length is 15 residues. CDR1 and CDR2 (germline): MNHEY, SVGAGI. V lost 4 bases to trimming and J lost 5 bases, with 15 bases between them. The CDR3 sequence is CASSFSKQGQNIQYF. The CDR3 DNA reads TGTGCCAGCAGTTTTTCCAAACAGGGCCAAAACATTCAGTACTTC.

The chain carries TRBV9 and TRBJ2-3; tentative D call: TRBD1 (5 bases). Germline CDR1 SGDLS, CDR2 YYNGEE. The V and J ends lost 1 base and 1 base respectively, with 13 bases between them. The CDR3 is 16 residues long. The chain's CDR3 is CASSVRGNPGTDTQYF. As DNA, the CDR3 is TGTGCCAGCAGCGTAAGGGGAAACCCCGGCACAGATACGCAGTATTTT.

V gene TRBV7-3 combines with J gene TRBJ1-1; 9 nucleotides line up with TRBD1. Trimming cost V 5 bases and J 4 bases; bases outside gene matches: 2. This CDR3 contains 13 residues. Per the germline V gene, CDR1 is SGHTA and CDR2 is FQGTGA. CDR3 nucleotides: TGTGCCAGCAGCGTGACAGGGGGCACTGAAGCTTTCTTT. It encodes CASSVTGGTEAFF.

The genes are TRBV2 and TRBJ2-7, with D uncertain. The CDR3 totals 14 residues. Germline-derived CDR1 and CDR2 are SNHLY and FYNNEI. V gave up 1 base and J gave up 6 bases, with 13 bases separating them. The CDR3 nucleotides are TGTGCCAGCAGTGAAGACAGTTTCGCGAGCGAGCAGTACTTC. Translated: CASSEDSFASEQYF.

This rearrangement joins TRBV9 to TRBJ2-3; D perhaps matches TRBD2 (6 bases). The V end was cut by 0 bases, the J end by 14 bases, with 19 bases between. This CDR3 has 14 amino acids. From germline, CDR1 is SGDLS and CDR2 YYNGEE. CDR3: CASSVAGDFRDPYF. The DNA for the CDR3 is TGTGCCAGCAGCGTAGCCGGGGACTTTCGCGATCCGTATTTT.

This chain connects TRBV7-3 to TRBJ2-2; D is unresolved. Germline CDR1 SGHTA, CDR2 FQGTGA. The CDR3 is 14 residues long. Trimming cost V 2 bases and J 2 bases, with 6 bases left between them. CDR3 DNA: TGTGCCAGCAGCTTACAGGTTAACACCGGGGAGCTGTTTTTT. Translation gives CASSLQVNTGELFF.

The rearrangement uses TRBV27 and TRBJ2-7; tentatively, D is TRBD1 (6 bases). V was cut by 3 bases and J by 0 bases, with 9 bases left in between. CDR3 length: 14 amino acids. Germline values: CDR1 MNHEY, CDR2 SMNVEV (reference sequence). The DNA of the CDR3 is TGTGCCAGCAGTTTCTCCAGGGGCTCCTACGAGCAGTACTTC. This encodes CASSFSRGSYEQYF.

The CDR3 DNA follows: TGTGCCACCCGTGACGAGCAGTACTTC. It is translated as CATRDEQYF. The V and J genes are TRBV2 and TRBJ2-7; no clear D. V lost 10 bases and J lost 5, with 6 bases in between. The CDR3 contains 9 residues. In germline, CDR1 is SNHLY, CDR2 FYNNEI.

The chain has TRBV9 and TRBJ2-3; no clear D gene. Per the germline V gene, CDR1 is SGDLS and CDR2 is YYNGEE. V was shortened by 0 bases and J by 4 bases, with 12 bases between the two germline ends. This CDR3 has 15 amino acids. CDR3 in DNA: TGTGCCAGCAGCGTAGGGCCCTCAGTCCCAGATACGCAGTATTTT. Translated, it gives CASSVGPSVPDTQYF.